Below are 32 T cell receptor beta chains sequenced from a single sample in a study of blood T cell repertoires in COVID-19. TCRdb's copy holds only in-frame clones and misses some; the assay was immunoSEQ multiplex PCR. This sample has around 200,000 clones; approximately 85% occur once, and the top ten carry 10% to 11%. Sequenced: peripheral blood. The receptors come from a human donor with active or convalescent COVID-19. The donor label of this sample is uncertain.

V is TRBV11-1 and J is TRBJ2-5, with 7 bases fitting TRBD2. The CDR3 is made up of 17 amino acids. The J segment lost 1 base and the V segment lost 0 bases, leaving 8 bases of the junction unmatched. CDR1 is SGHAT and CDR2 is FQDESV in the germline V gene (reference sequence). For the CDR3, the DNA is TGTGCCAGCAGCTTAGCAGACGAGCGGGGCCCCCAAGAGACCCAGTACTTC. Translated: CASSLADERGPQETQYF.

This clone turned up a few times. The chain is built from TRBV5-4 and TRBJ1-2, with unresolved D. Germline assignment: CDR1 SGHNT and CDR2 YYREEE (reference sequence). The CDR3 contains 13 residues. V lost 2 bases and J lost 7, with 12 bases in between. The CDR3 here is CASSLQSLPGYTF. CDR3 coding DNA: TGTGCCAGCAGCTTACAGTCTCTTCCTGGCTACACCTTC.

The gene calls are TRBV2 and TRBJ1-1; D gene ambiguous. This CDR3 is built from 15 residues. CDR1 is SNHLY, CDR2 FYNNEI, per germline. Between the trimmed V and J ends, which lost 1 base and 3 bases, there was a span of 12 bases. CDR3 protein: CASSEGALRYTEAFF. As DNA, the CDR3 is TGTGCCAGCAGTGAAGGGGCCTTACGGTACACTGAAGCTTTCTTT.

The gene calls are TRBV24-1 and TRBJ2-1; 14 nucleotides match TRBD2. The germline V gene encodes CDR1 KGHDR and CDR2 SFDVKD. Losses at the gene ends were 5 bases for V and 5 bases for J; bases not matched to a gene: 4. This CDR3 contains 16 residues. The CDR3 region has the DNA TGTGCCACCAGTGGACTAGCGGGAGGGCCTAACAATGAGCAGTTCTTC. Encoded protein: CATSGLAGGPNNEQFF.

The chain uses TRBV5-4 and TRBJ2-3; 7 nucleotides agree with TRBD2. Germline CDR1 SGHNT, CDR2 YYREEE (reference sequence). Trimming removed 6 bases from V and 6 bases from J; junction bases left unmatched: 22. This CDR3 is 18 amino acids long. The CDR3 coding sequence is TGTGCCAGCACCTACGGGGGGACGATTTCAAGGCGTTCGGATACGCAGTATTTT. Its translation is CASTYGGTISRRSDTQYF.

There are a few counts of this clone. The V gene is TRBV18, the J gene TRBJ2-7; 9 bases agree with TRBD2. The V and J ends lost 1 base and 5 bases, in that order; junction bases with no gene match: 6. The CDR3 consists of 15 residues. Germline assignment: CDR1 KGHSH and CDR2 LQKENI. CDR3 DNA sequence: TGTGCCAGCTCACCACGGGCTAGCGGGACGGACGAGCAGTACTTC. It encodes CASSPRASGTDEQYF.

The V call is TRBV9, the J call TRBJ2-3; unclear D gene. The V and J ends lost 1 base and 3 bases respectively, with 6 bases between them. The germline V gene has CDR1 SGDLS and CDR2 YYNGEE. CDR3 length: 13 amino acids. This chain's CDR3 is CASSVRETDTQYF. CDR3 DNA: TGTGCCAGCAGCGTAAGAGAGACAGATACGCAGTATTTT. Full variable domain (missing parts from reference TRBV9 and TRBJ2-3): DSGVTQTPKHLITATGQRVTLRCSPRSGDLSVYWYQQSLDQGLQFLIQYYNGEERAKGNILERFSAQQFPDLHSELNLSSLELGDSALYFCASSVRETDTQYFGPGTRLTVL.

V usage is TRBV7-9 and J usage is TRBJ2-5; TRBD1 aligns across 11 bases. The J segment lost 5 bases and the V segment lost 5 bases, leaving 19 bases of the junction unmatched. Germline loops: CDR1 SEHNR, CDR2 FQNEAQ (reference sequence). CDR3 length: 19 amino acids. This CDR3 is CASSGGRYSGTGGSETQYF. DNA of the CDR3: TGTGCCAGCAGCGGAGGAAGATATTCTGGGACAGGGGGTAGTGAGACCCAGTACTTC.

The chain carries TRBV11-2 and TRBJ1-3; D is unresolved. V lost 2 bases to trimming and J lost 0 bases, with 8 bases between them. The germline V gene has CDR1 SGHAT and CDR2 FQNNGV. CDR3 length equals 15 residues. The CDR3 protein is CASSLPGGSGNTIYF. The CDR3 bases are TGTGCCAGCAGCTTACCGGGAGGCTCTGGAAACACCATATATTTT.

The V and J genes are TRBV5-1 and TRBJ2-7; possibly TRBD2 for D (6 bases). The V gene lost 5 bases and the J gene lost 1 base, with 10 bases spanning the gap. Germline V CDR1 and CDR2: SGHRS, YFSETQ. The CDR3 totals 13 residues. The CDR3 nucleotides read TGCGCCAGCAGGGACGGACTATCCTACGAGCAGTACTTC. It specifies CASRDGLSYEQYF.

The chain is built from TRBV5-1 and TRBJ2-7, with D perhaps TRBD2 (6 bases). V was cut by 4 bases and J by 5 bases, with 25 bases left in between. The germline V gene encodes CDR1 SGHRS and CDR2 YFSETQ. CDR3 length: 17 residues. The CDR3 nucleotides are TGCGCCAGCAGCCCGGATTTCGGGACCGCAGGCGGGAACGAGCAGTACTTC. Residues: CASSPDFGTAGGNEQYF.

This CDR3 is CASRLVDEQFF. As DNA, the CDR3 is TGCGCCAGCAGACTAGTCGATGAGCAGTTCTTC. The genes are TRBV4-1 and TRBJ2-1; possibly TRBD2 for D (5 bases). CDR1 and CDR2 (germline): MGHRA, YSYEKL. V lost 6 bases to trimming and J lost 8 bases, with 8 bases between them. The CDR3 runs to 11 residues.

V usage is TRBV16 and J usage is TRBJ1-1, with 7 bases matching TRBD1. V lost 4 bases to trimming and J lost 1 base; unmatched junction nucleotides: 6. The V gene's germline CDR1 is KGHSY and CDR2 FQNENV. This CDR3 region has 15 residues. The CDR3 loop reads CASSLRQGPNTEAFF. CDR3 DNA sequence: TGTGCCAGCAGCCTAAGACAGGGACCGAACACTGAAGCTTTCTTT.

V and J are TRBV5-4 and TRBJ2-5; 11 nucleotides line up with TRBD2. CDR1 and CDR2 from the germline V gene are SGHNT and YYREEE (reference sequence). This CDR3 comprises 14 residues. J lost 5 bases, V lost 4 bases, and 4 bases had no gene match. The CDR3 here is CASSLAGGSETQYF. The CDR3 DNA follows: TGTGCCAGCAGCCTAGCGGGGGGAAGTGAGACCCAGTACTTC. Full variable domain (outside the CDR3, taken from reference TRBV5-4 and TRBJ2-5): ETGVTQSPTHLIKTRGQQVTLRCSSQSGHNTVSWYQQALGQGPQFIFQYYREEENGRGNFPPRFSGLQFPNYSSELNVNALELDDSALYLCASSLAGGSETQYFGPGTRLLVL.

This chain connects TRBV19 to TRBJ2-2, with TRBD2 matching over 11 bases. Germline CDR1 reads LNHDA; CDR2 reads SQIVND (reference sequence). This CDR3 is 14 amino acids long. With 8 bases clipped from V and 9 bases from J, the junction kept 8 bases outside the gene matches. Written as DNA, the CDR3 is TGTGCCAGTGCCGGGACTAGCGGCCGTAGGGAGCTGTTTTTT. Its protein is CASAGTSGRRELFF.

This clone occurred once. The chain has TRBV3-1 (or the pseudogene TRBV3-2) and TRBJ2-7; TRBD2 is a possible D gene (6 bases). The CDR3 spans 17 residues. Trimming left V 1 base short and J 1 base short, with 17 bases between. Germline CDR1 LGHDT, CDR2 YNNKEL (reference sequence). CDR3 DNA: TGTGCCAGCAGCCAAGGGGCGGGCGGGATGTTTTCCTACGAGCAGTACTTC. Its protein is CASSQGAGGMFSYEQYF.

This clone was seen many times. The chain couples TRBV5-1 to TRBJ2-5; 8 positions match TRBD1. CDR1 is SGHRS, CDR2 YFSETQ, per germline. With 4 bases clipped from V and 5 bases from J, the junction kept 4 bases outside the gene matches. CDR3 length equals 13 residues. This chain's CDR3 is CASSARGLETQYF. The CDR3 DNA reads TGCGCCAGCAGCGCCAGGGGGCTGGAGACCCAGTACTTC.

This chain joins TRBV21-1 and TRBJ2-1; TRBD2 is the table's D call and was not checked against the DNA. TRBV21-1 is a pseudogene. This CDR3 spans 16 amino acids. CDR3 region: CASPKRGLQIAHEQFF. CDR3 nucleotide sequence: TGTGCCAGCCCCAAGAGAGGACTCCAAATTGCCCATGAGCAGTTCTTC.

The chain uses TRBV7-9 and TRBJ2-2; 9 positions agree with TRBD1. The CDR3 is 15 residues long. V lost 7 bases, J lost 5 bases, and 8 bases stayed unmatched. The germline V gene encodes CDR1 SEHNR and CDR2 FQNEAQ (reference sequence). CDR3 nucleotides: TGTGCCAGCACGCCGGGACAGGGAGTGACCGGGGAGCTGTTTTTT. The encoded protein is CASTPGQGVTGELFF.

CDR3 in DNA: TGTGCCAGCAGTCGGGGCGGGAGGGCAACCTACAATGAGCAGTTCTTC. Its protein product is CASSRGGRATYNEQFF. J is TRBJ2-1 and V is TRBV13, with 9 bases identical to TRBD2. Germline V gene sequence: CDR1 PRHDT, CDR2 FYEKMQ (reference sequence). V lost 6 bases to trimming and J lost 2 bases; unmatched junction nucleotides: 8. CDR3 length equals 16 residues.

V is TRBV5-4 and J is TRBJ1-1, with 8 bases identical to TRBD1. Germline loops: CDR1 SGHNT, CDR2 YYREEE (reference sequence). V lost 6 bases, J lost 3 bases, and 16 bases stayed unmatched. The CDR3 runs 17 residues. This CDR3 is CASTPQLMSGGDTEAFF. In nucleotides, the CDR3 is TGTGCCAGCACTCCTCAACTGATGTCAGGGGGCGACACTGAAGCTTTCTTT.

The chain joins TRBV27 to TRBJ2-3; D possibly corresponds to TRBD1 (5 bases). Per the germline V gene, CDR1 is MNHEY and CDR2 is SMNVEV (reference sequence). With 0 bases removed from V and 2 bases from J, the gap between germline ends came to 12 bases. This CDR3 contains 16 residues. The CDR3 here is CASSLSLGVYTDTQYF. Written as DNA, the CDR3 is TGTGCCAGCAGTTTATCGTTAGGGGTCTACACAGATACGCAGTATTTT.

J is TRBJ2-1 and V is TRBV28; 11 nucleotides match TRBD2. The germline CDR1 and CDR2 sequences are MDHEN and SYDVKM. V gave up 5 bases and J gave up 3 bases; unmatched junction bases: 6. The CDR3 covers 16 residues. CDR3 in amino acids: CASSPPGLAVYNEQFF. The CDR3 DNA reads TGTGCCAGCAGTCCTCCGGGACTAGCGGTCTACAATGAGCAGTTCTTC.

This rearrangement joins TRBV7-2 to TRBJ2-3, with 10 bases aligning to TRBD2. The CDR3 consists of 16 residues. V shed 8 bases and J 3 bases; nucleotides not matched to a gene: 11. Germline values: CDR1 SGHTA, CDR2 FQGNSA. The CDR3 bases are TGTGCCAGCGCCAGCGGGGGGGCGGTAGGAACAGATACGCAGTATTTT. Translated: CASASGGAVGTDTQYF.

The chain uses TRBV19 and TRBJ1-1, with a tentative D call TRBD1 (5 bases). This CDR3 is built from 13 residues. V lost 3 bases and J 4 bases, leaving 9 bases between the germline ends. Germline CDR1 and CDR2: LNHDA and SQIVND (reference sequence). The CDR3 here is CASSMGRSTEAFF. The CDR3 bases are TGTGCCAGTAGTATGGGGCGGAGCACTGAAGCTTTCTTT.

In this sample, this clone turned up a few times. The CDR3 protein is CASSYTDLTRPSEAFF. In DNA, the CDR3 is TGTGCCAGCAGTTACACTGATTTAACCCGTCCCTCCGAAGCTTTCTTT. The rearrangement uses TRBV6-5 and TRBJ1-1; D unclear. The V and J ends lost 2 bases and 8 bases respectively, with 21 bases between them. Germline V gives CDR1 MNHEY, CDR2 SVGAGI. The CDR3 is made up of 16 amino acids.

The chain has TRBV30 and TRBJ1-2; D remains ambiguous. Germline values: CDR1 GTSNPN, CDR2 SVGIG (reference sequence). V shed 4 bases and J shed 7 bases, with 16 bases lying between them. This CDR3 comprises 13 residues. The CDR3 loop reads CAWNLPGIRGYTF. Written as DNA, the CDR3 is TGTGCCTGGAACCTACCCGGGATCCGTGGCTACACCTTC.

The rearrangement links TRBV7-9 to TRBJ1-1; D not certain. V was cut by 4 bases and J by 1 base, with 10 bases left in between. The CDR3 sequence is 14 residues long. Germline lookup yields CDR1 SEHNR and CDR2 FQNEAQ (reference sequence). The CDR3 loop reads CASSSRPENTEAFF. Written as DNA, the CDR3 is TGTGCCAGCAGCTCTAGGCCGGAGAACACTGAAGCTTTCTTT. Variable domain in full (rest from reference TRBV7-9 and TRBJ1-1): DTGVSQNPRHKITKRGQNVTFRCDPISEHNRLYWYRQTLGQGPEFLTYFQNEAQLEKSRLLSDRFSAERPKGSFSTLEIQRTEQGDSAMYLCASSSRPENTEAFFGQGTRLTVV.

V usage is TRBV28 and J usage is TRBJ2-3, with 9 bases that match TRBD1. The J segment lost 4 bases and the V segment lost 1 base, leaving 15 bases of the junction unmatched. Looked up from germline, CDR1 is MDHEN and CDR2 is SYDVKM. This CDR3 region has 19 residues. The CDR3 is CASSLSRYDLQGAPDTQYF. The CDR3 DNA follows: TGTGCCAGCAGTTTATCTCGGTACGATCTACAGGGGGCACCAGATACGCAGTATTTT.

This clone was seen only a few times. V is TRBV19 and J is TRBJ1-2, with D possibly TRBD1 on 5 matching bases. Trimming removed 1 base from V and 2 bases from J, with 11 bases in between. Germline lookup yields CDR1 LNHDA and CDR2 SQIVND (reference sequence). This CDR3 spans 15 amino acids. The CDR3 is CASSIGGGMNYGYTF. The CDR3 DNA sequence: TGTGCCAGTAGTATAGGGGGCGGGATGAACTATGGCTACACCTTC.

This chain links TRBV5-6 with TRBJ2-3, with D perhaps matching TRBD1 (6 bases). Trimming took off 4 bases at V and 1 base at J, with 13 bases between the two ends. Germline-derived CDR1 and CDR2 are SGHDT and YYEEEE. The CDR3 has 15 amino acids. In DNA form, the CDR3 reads TGTGCCAGCAGCCATGACAGGCTCGGCACAGATACGCAGTATTTT. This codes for CASSHDRLGTDTQYF.

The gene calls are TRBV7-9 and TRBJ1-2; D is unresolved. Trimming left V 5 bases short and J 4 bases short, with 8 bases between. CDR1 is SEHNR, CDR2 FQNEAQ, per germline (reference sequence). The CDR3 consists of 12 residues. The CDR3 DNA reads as TGTGCCAGCAGCCCAAGACTCTATGGCTACACCTTC. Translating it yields CASSPRLYGYTF.